This entry features one TCR beta chain sequence. The CDR3 has 11 residues. Germline V gene sequence: CDR1 PRHDT, CDR2 FYEKMQ (reference sequence). The ends were cut back, 5 bases at V and 2 bases at J, with 3 bases in the middle. This sample stems from a study of blood T cell repertoires in COVID-19. Original handling: It was from reference gene primer amplification that nucleated cell counts were estimated. Profiling relied on immunoSEQ multiplex PCR, and the TCRdb table lists in-frame clones only, not all of them. V and J calls plus clone size are reproduced from that table; the DNA served to infer D and trimming. The sample shows roughly 300,000 clones, more than 80% of them seen only once.

The sample taken for sequencing was PBMCs or T cells enriched from blood (not recorded which). This TCR derives from a woman aged 25 to 39 who had recovered from COVID-19. This rearrangement joins TRBV13 to TRBJ2-5; D uncertain. The CDR3 nucleotides are TGTGCCAGCAGCCAACAAGAGACCCAGTACTTC. Translation: CASSQQETQYF. Full variable domain (remainder filled in from reference TRBV13 and TRBJ2-5): AAGVIQSPRHLIKEKRETATLKCYPIPRHDTVYWYQQGPGQDPQFLISFYEKMQSDKGSIPDRFSAQQFSDYHSELNMSSLELGDSALYFCASSQQETQYFGPGTRLLVL.